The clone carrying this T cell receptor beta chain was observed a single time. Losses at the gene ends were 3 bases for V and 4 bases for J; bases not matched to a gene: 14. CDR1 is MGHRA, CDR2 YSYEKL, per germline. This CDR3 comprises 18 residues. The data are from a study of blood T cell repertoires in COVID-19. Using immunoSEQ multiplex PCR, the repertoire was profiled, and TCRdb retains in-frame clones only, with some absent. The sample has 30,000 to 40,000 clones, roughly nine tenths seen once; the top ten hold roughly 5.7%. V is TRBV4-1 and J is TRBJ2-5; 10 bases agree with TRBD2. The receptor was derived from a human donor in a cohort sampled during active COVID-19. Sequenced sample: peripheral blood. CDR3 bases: TGCGCCAGCAGCCACTTCTTCTTCGTAGCGGGGGGTGGAGAGACCCAGTACTTC. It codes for CASSHFFFVAGGGETQYF.